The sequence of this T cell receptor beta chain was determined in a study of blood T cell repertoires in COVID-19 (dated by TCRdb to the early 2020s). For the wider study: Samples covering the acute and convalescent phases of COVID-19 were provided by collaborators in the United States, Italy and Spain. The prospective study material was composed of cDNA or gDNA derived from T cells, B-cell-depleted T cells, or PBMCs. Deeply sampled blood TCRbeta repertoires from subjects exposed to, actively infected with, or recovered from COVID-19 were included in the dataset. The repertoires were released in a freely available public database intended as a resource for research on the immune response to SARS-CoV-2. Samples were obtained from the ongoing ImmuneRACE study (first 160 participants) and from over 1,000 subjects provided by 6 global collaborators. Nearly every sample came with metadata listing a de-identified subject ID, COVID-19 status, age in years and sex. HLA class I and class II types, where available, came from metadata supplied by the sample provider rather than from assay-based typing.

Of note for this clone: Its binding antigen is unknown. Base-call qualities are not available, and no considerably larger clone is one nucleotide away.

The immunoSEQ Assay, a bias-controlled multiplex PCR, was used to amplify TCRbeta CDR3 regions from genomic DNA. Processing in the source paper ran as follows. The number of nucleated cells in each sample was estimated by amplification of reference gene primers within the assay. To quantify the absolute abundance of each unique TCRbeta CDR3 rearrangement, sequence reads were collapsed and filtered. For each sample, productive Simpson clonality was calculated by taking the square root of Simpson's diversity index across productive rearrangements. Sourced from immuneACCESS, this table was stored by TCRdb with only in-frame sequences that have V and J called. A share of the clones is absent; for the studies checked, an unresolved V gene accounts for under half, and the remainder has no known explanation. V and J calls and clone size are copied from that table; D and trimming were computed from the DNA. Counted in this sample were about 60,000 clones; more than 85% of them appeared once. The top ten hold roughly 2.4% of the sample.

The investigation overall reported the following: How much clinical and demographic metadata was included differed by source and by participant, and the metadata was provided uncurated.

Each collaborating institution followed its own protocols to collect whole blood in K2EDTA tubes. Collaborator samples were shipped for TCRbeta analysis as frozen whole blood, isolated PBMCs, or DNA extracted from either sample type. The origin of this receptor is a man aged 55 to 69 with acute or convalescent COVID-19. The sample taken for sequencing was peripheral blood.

Read as DNA, the sequence is TGCGCCAGCAGCATTACCGGGACAGGGCCTTCGGGCTATGGCTACACCTTC. It codes for CASSITGTGPSGYGYTF. Recombination linked TRBV5-1 to TRBJ1-2; 9 central bases correspond to TRBD1. Per the germline V gene, SGHRS is the CDR1 and YFSETQ is the CDR2. The CDR3 covers 17 residues, taking in both the cysteine and the phenylalanine. The kept DNA is CDR3 alone, 51 bases in frame from the first base. After removal of 4 bases from V and 4 bases from J, the junction retains 14 bases not matched to a gene.